Listed here are 24 T cell receptor beta chains from one sample, sequenced in a study of blood T cells in healthy people across ages. A second 7 to 11 cycle PCR used barcoded and J-beta primers. MiXCR was run by TCRdb on the 5' RACE reads, yielding one entry per CDR3 protein. The sample lists roughly 1.6 million distinct CDR3 sequences, roughly 30% occurring once. The sample was blood. All receptors come from a woman aged 30 to 39 in good health.

The chain has TRBV5-6 and TRBJ2-5; D remains unclear. Trimming pared 4 bases from V and 4 bases from J, leaving 11 bases between. The germline CDR1 and CDR2 sequences are SGHDT and YYEEEE. This CDR3 has 13 amino acids. Here the CDR3 DNA reads TGTGCCAGCAGCGATCGGACCCGAGAGACCCAGTACTTC. Translation gives CASSDRTRETQYF.

This rearrangement joins TRBV20-1 to TRBJ2-5; no clear D. Germline CDR1 and CDR2: DFQATT and SNEGSKA (reference sequence). This CDR3 is built from 13 residues. V lost 3 bases, J lost 0 bases, and 8 bases lay in between. CDR3 DNA: TGCAGTGCTAGCCCCAGGAACCAAGAGACCCAGTACTTC. It codes for CSASPRNQETQYF.

V gene TRBV5-5 combines with J gene TRBJ1-6, with TRBD1 matching over 7 bases. The V and J ends lost 0 bases and 7 bases, in that order; junction bases with no gene match: 7. CDR3 length: 16 residues. Germline V gene lookup returns CDR1 SGHKS and CDR2 YYEKEE (reference sequence). The CDR3 loop is CASSLAAETGNSPLHF. CDR3 bases: TGTGCCAGCAGCTTGGCCGCCGAGACAGGGAATTCACCCCTCCACTTT.

This chain links TRBV4-1 with TRBJ1-2; perhaps TRBD1 as D (6 bases). The V and J ends lost 4 bases and 3 bases respectively, with 21 bases between them. This CDR3 has 17 amino acids. Germline CDR1 reads MGHRA; CDR2 reads YSYEKL. CDR3 bases: TGCGCCAGCAGCCTACGGAAGGGGGGCCACGGTGACTATGGCTACACCTTC. It codes for CASSLRKGGHGDYGYTF.

This chain joins TRBV4-2 and TRBJ2-1, with 8 nucleotides matching TRBD2. Germline V gene data show CDR1 as LGHNA and CDR2 as YNFKEQ. Trimming cost V 0 bases and J 0 bases; bases outside gene matches: 10. This CDR3 is 19 amino acids long. The CDR3 reads CASSQDSSGGTSSYNEQFF. CDR3 sequence (DNA): TGTGCCAGCAGCCAAGATTCAAGCGGGGGCACAAGCTCCTACAATGAGCAGTTCTTC.

In this sample, this clonotype turned up a few times. V is TRBV6-5 and J is TRBJ1-2; D may be TRBD1 (6 bases). The CDR3 totals 12 residues. Germline V gene sequence: CDR1 MNHEY, CDR2 SVGAGI. V shed 6 bases and J shed 8 bases, with 13 bases lying between them. CDR3 protein: CASSRRGQGYTF. In nucleotides, the CDR3 is TGTGCCAGCAGCCGGCGGGGGCAAGGCTACACCTTC.

V usage is TRBV7-6 and J usage is TRBJ1-4; 7 positions match TRBD1. This CDR3 spans 16 amino acids. V gave up 0 bases and J gave up 8 bases; unmatched junction bases: 9. From germline, CDR1 is SGHVS and CDR2 FNYEAQ. The CDR3 coding sequence is TGTGCCAGCAGCTTAGCGGTGACAGGGAATCGCGAAAAACTGTTTTTT. Amino acids: CASSLAVTGNREKLFF.

This clonotype was detected only a few times. This chain joins TRBV5-1 and TRBJ2-4; D possibly corresponds to TRBD1 (7 bases). The J call may be mistaken, given a closer DNA end match to TRBJ2-7. Germline CDR1 SGHRS, CDR2 YFSETQ. The CDR3 length is 15 residues. The CDR3 here is CASSPGDRWEREQYF. In nucleotides, the CDR3 is TGCGCCAGCAGCCCGGGGGACAGATGGGAGCGCGAGCAGTACTTC.

On this clonotype itself: One end of the junction does not line up with germline, which may come from a read error. This chain joins TRBV2 and TRBJ1-1; 9 bases agree with TRBD1. Per germline, CDR1 SNHLY and CDR2 FYNNEI. The CDR3 loop spans 15 amino acids. The CDR3 loop is CASSQGDRVSTEVFF. CDR3 sequence (DNA): TGTGCCAGCAGCCAGGGGGACAGGGTAAGCACTGAAGTTTTCTTT.

This clonotype was counted between two and nine times. This chain joins TRBV20-1 and TRBJ1-5, with D perhaps matching TRBD1 (5 bases). The CDR3 is 14 residues long. Germline assignment: CDR1 DFQATT and CDR2 SNEGSKA (reference sequence). Trimming removed 1 base from V and 7 bases from J, with 14 bases in between. The CDR3 bases are TGCAGTGCTAGAGTTTCGGGGCAAGGGCAGCCCCAGCATTTT. Encoded protein: CSARVSGQGQPQHF.

About this clonotype itself: A junction end diverges from the germline sequence, so it may reflect a read error. The V gene is TRBV7-2, the J gene TRBJ1-1; unclear D gene. CDR1 and CDR2 (germline): SGHTA, FQGNSA. The CDR3 has 12 residues. CDR3 region: CASSLLNTKAFF. The DNA for the CDR3 is TGTGCCAGCAGCTTATTGAACACTAAAGCTTTCTTT.

Only a few counts were recorded for this clonotype. The J gene is TRBJ1-1, the V gene TRBV28; the D is unclear. The germline V and J ends were trimmed by 6 bases and 7 bases, with 9 bases remaining between them. CDR1 is MDHEN and CDR2 is SYDVKM in the germline V gene. This CDR3 is built from 11 residues. This CDR3 is CASSPRNEAFF. The CDR3 region has the DNA TGTGCCAGCAGCCCTCGGAATGAAGCTTTCTTT.

J is TRBJ2-3 and V is TRBV5-1, with 11 bases that match TRBD2. V dropped 0 bases and J dropped 5; count of bases not matched to a gene: 5. The CDR3 runs 16 residues. Germline CDR1 SGHRS, CDR2 YFSETQ. CDR3 loop: CASSLELAGDKDTQYF. The CDR3 DNA sequence: TGCGCCAGCAGCTTGGAACTAGCGGGAGACAAAGATACGCAGTATTTT.

This rearrangement joins TRBV20-1 to TRBJ2-7, with TRBD2 matching over 8 bases. The CDR3 runs 15 residues. The junction had 13 bases not matched to a gene; V was cut back by 4 bases and J by 5 bases. In germline, CDR1 is DFQATT, CDR2 SNEGSKA (reference sequence). The CDR3 loop reads CSATKAAGGTHEQYF. For the CDR3, the DNA is TGCAGTGCTACCAAGGCGGCGGGGGGAACCCACGAGCAGTACTTC.

As concerns this clonotype: Germline is not matched at one junction end, which may reflect a read error. The rearrangement links TRBV5-1 to TRBJ1-6, with D unresolved. Germline CDR1 is SGHRS and CDR2 is YFSETQ. The CDR3 sequence is 15 residues long. The CDR3 sequence: CASGLDLGGNSPLHF. Here the CDR3 DNA reads TGCGCCAGCGGCTTGGACTTGGGCGGGAATTCACCCCTCCACTTT.

This rearrangement joins TRBV9 to TRBJ1-2, with 9 nucleotides matching TRBD1. Germline CDR1 reads SGDLS; CDR2 reads YYNGEE. The trim removed 4 bases at V and 3 bases at J, leaving 13 bases unmatched. This CDR3 is built from 17 residues. The CDR3, as DNA: TGTGCCAGCAGCACTCCGGGACAGGGAAAGGGAGACTATGGCTACACCTTC. This gives the protein CASSTPGQGKGDYGYTF.

A few counts support this clonotype. The J gene is TRBJ2-1, the V gene TRBV3-1; tentatively, D is TRBD1 or TRBD2 (5 bases each). This CDR3 contains 15 residues. V was pared by 1 base and J by 5 bases, with 12 bases between. Germline V gives CDR1 LGHDT, CDR2 YNNKEL (reference sequence). This CDR3 reads CASSQVGTKNNEQFF. Here the CDR3 DNA reads TGTGCCAGCAGCCAAGTTGGGACGAAAAACAATGAGCAGTTCTTC.

V usage is TRBV4-3 and J usage is TRBJ1-6, with D uncertain. Germline V gene lookup returns CDR1 LGHNA and CDR2 YSLEER. This CDR3 has 13 amino acids. Trimming took off 3 bases at V and 7 bases at J, with 7 bases between the two ends. CDR3 residues: CASSQYDNSPLHF. CDR3 nucleotide sequence: TGCGCCAGCAGCCAGTATGACAATTCACCCCTCCACTTT.

The rearrangement links TRBV20-1 to TRBJ2-3, with D tentatively TRBD2 (5 bases). The CDR3 totals 18 residues. CDR1 and CDR2 (germline): DFQATT, SNEGSKA (reference sequence). Between the trimmed V and J ends, which lost 3 bases and 2 bases, there was a span of 24 bases. The CDR3 protein is CSARSQRVALRFTDTQYF. CDR3 in DNA: TGCAGTGCTAGGTCCCAAAGGGTAGCGCTTCGATTCACAGATACGCAGTATTTT.

This clonotype was observed a few times. This chain connects TRBV7-2 to TRBJ2-5, with 7 bases identical to TRBD2. With 5 bases clipped from V and 11 bases from J, the junction kept 11 bases outside the gene matches. This CDR3 contains 13 residues. Germline loops: CDR1 SGHTA, CDR2 FQGNSA. CDR3 DNA: TGTGCCAGCAGCCCACTGTCGGCGCGGGAGCAGTACTTC. This sequence encodes CASSPLSAREQYF.

The rearrangement joins TRBV20-1 to TRBJ2-5; D is undetermined. Trimming took off 4 bases at V and 4 bases at J, with 13 bases between the two ends. CDR3 length: 13 residues. Looked up from germline, CDR1 is DFQATT and CDR2 is SNEGSKA (reference sequence). The CDR3 loop is CSAIGPAIETQYF. The CDR3 coding sequence is TGCAGTGCTATCGGACCAGCGATAGAGACCCAGTACTTC.

The chain joins TRBV10-3 to TRBJ2-7; 8 bases match TRBD1. Germline V gene sequence: CDR1 ENHRY, CDR2 SYGVKD. With 6 bases clipped from V and 2 bases from J, the junction kept 3 bases outside the gene matches. The CDR3 is 13 residues long. The CDR3 is CAIRLGQAYEQYF. CDR3 bases: TGTGCCATCAGGCTGGGACAGGCCTACGAGCAGTACTTC.

The V and J genes are TRBV20-1 and TRBJ2-5; D gene ambiguous. Deletions cut 5 bases from V and 11 bases from J, with 18 bases between. CDR3 length equals 12 residues. Germline CDR1 DFQATT, CDR2 SNEGSKA (reference sequence). CDR3 in DNA: TGCAGTGCTGCCGGAGTGGGGTTCGGGCAGTACTTC. It codes for CSAAGVGFGQYF.

The chain combines TRBV28 with TRBJ2-1; 7 positions match TRBD2. The germline V gene has CDR1 MDHEN and CDR2 SYDVKM. The CDR3 has 14 residues. Losses at the gene ends were 10 bases for V and 0 bases for J; bases not matched to a gene: 6. CDR3 DNA: TGTGCCACTATGTGGGGGGGCTCCTACAATGAGCAGTTCTTC. Amino acids: CATMWGGSYNEQFF. Full variable domain (remainder filled in from reference TRBV28 and TRBJ2-1): DVKVTQSSRYLVKRTGEKVFLECVQDMDHENMFWYRQDPGLGLRLIYFSYDVKMKEKGDIPEGYSVSREKKERFSLILESASTNQTSMYLCATMWGGSYNEQFFGPGTRLTVL.